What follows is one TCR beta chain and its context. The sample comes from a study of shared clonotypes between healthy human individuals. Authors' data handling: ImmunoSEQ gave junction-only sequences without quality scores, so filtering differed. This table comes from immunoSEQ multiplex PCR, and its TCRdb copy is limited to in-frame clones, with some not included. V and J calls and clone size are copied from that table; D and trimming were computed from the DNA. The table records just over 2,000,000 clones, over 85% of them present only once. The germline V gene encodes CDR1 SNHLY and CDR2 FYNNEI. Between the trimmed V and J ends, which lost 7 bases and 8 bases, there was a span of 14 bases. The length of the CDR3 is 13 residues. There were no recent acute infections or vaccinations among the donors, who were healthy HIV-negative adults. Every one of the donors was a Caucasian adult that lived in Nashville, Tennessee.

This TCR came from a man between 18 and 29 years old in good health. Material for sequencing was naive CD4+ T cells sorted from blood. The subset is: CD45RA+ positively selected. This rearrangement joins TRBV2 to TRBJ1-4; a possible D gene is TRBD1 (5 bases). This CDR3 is CASNFRVGEKLFF. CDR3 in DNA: TGTGCCAGCAATTTCAGGGTCGGAGAAAAACTGTTTTTT. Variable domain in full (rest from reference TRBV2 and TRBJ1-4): EPEVTQTPSHQVTQMGQEVILRCVPISNHLYFYWYRQILGQKVEFLVSFYNNEISEKSEIFDDQFSVERPDGSNFTLKIRSTKLEDSAMYFCASNFRVGEKLFFGSGTQLSVL.